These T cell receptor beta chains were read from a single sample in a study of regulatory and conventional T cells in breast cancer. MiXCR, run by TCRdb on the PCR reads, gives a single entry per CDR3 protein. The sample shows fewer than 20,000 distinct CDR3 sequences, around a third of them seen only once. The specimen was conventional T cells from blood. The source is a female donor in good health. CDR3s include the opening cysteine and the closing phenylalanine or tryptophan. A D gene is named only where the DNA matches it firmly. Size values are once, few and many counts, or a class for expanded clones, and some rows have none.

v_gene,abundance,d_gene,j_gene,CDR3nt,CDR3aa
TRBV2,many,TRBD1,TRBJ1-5,TGTGCCAGCAGTGGATCGACAGGGTTGAGCAATCAGCCCCAGCATTTT,CASSGSTGLSNQPQHF
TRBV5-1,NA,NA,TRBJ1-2,TGCGCCAGCAGCTTGGCTGGGGATGTGACTATAGGCTACACCTTC,CASSLAGDVTIGYTF
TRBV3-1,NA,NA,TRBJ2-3,TGTGCCAGCAGCCAAGAGGATACGCAGTATTTT,CASSQEDTQYF
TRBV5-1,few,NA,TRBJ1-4,TGCGCCAGCAGCCCGGACAGCCAGCTTGCAACTAATGAAAAACTGTTTTTT,CASSPDSQLATNEKLFF
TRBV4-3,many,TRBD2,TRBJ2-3,TGCGCCAGCAGCCCGCAGACTAGCGGGGACACTAGCACAGATACGCAGTATTTT,CASSPQTSGDTSTDTQYF
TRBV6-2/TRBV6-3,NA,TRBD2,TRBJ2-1,TGTGCCAGCAGCCTAGCGGGGGGGTATAGAGAGCAGTTCTTC,CASSLAGGYREQFF
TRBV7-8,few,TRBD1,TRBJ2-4,TGTGCCAGCAGCCCACTCGAAGGGACAGGGCCTAACATTCAGTACTTC,CASSPLEGTGPNIQYF
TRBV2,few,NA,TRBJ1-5,TGTGCCATCAAGAGGGGGGGGATGAATCAGCCCCAGCATTTT,CAIKRGGMNQPQHF
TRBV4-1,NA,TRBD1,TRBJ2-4,TGCGCCAGCAGCCAAGTCCGGACAGGGGTGGACATTCAGTACTTC,CASSQVRTGVDIQYF
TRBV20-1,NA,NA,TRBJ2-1,TGCAGCCAGCCACTGGGGACGGCGGATGAGCAGTTCTTC,CSQPLGTADEQFF
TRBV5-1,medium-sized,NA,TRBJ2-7,TGCGCCAGCAGCTTGGGCCCCTCCCGATCCTACGAGCAGTACTTC,CASSLGPSRSYEQYF
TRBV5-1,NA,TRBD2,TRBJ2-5,TGCGCCAGCAGCCAACTAGCGGGAGTAGGTGAGACCCAGTACTTC,CASSQLAGVGETQYF
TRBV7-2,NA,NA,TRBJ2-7,TGTGCCAGCAGCTTAGGAATGCGAAACGAGCAGTACTTC,CASSLGMRNEQYF
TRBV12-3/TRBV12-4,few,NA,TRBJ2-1,TGTGCCAGCAGTTTAGACAGGGACTTTTCCAATGAGCAGTTCTTC,CASSLDRDFSNEQFF